This entry describes one T cell receptor (beta chain). This record belongs to a study of T cell changes during pregnancy in multiple sclerosis. Clones were sequenced by immunoSEQ multiplex PCR, and TCRdb holds only the in-frame ones, with some missing. The sample has some 87,000 clones; 85% to 95% are singletons. Germline values: CDR1 LNHDA, CDR2 SQIVND (reference sequence). The CDR3 totals 16 residues. V dropped 3 bases and J dropped 3; count of bases not matched to a gene: 7. The chain has TRBV19 and TRBJ1-5; 8 nucleotides match TRBD1. The TCR sequence derives from a female donor with multiple sclerosis, enrolled in a pregnancy study. The sample here was peripheral blood, taken in the first trimester of pregnancy. CDR3 sequence: CASSISGTGANQPQHF. As DNA, the CDR3 is TGTGCCAGTAGTATTTCCGGGACAGGAGCCAATCAGCCCCAGCATTTT.